These 11 T cell receptor beta chains originate from one sample sequenced in a study of CD8+ T cells in alopecia areata. Extraction of RNA preceded its reverse transcription into cDNA, which served as the sequencing template. The method was immunoSEQ multiplex PCR; TCRdb's version includes in-frame clones alone and lacks a portion of them. The repertoire includes about 180,000 clones, just under 60% of them detected once, and roughly 14% sits in the top ten. The sample consisted of CD4+ T cells sorted from blood, taken at week 0. These receptors were collected from a human donor with alopecia areata.

Ten or more counts support this clone. This chain connects TRBV6-5 to TRBJ2-3; no reliable D call. Germline CDR1 reads MNHEY; CDR2 reads SVGAGI. The germline V and J ends were trimmed by 0 bases and 6 bases, with 13 bases remaining between them. CDR3 size: 15 residues. The CDR3 loop is CASSYSGSHGDTQYF. The CDR3 coding sequence is TGTGCCAGCAGTTACTCGGGCAGCCATGGGGATACGCAGTATTTT.

This clone was observed a handful of times. The rearrangement joins TRBV29-1 to TRBJ1-1, with 9 bases aligning to TRBD1. CDR3 length: 13 amino acids. Germline CDR1 SQVTM, CDR2 ANQGSEA. Trimming cost V 6 bases and J 5 bases; bases outside gene matches: 7. CDR3 in DNA: TGCAGCGTGGGGGACAGGGCGAGAACTGAAGCTTTCTTT. Amino acid sequence: CSVGDRARTEAFF. The whole variable domain, filled in from reference TRBV29-1 and TRBJ1-1, reads SAVISQKPSRDICQRGTSLTIQCQVDSQVTMMFWYRQQPGQSLTLIATANQGSEATYESGFVIDKFPISRPNLTFSTLTVSNMSPEDSSIYLCSVGDRARTEAFFGQGTRLTVV.

In this sample, this clone turned up a few times. The chain couples TRBV29-1 to TRBJ2-3; no reliable D call. Germline CDR1 reads SQVTM; CDR2 reads ANQGSEA. CDR3 length: 11 amino acids. Between the trimmed V and J ends, which lost 6 bases and 4 bases, there was a span of 8 bases. DNA for the CDR3: TGCAGCGTCCGGTTTGCAGATACGCAGTATTTT. This translates into CSVRFADTQYF.

The table lists this clone with a few counts. The gene calls are TRBV30 and TRBJ1-3, with D unresolved. V dropped 3 bases and J dropped 0 bases, with 3 bases sitting between them. The CDR3 totals 12 residues. Germline V gene lookup returns CDR1 GTSNPN and CDR2 SVGIG (reference sequence). CDR3 sequence reads: CAWSTSGNTIYF. The CDR3 DNA reads TGTGCCTGGAGCACCTCTGGAAACACCATATATTTT.

This sequence joins TRBV14 and TRBJ2-3; possibly TRBD2 for D (5 bases). Between the trimmed V and J ends, which lost 2 bases and 4 bases, there was a span of 7 bases. The CDR3 extends over 13 amino acids. Germline CDR1 SGHDN, CDR2 FVKESK. The CDR3: CASSQLAADTQYF. The CDR3 DNA reads TGTGCCAGCAGCCAACTAGCCGCAGATACGCAGTATTTT.

The CDR3 DNA reads TGTGCCTGGAGTGGGGGACAGTATGGCTACACCTTC. This sequence encodes CAWSGGQYGYTF. This sequence joins TRBV30 and TRBJ1-2, with TRBD1 matching 7 bases. With V trimmed by 1 base and J by 5 bases, 1 base remained unmatched. Germline loops: CDR1 GTSNPN, CDR2 SVGIG (reference sequence). There are 12 residues in the CDR3.

This chain uses TRBV6-5 with TRBJ1-5, with D unclear. Trimming removed 0 bases from V and 1 base from J, with 10 bases in between. The CDR3 has 16 amino acids. From germline, CDR1 is MNHEY and CDR2 SVGAGI. Here the CDR3 DNA reads TGTGCCAGCAGTTACTCAGCCGGGTCCAGCAATCAGCCCCAGCATTTT. This encodes CASSYSAGSSNQPQHF.

This chain uses TRBV7-2 with TRBJ2-5, with D possibly matching TRBD1 (5 bases). Per the germline V gene, CDR1 is SGHTA and CDR2 is FQGNSA. The CDR3 totals 13 residues. Trimming stripped 5 bases from V and 2 bases from J, with 9 bases between. CDR3: CASSNRNQETQYF. DNA of the CDR3: TGTGCCAGCAGCAACAGGAATCAAGAGACCCAGTACTTC. Based on the CDR3 plus reference TRBV7-2 and TRBJ2-5, the full variable domain is GAGVSQSPSNKVTEKGKDVELRCDPISGHTALYWYRQSLGQGLEFLIYFQGNSAPDKSGLPSDRFSAERTGGSVSTLTIQRTQQEDSAVYLCASSNRNQETQYFGPGTRLLVL.

The chain joins TRBV30 to TRBJ2-7; D might be TRBD2 (5 bases). Germline V gene data show CDR1 as GTSNPN and CDR2 as SVGIG (reference sequence). This CDR3 is built from 13 residues. V gave up 4 bases and J gave up 3 bases, with 13 bases separating them. CDR3 sequence: CAWNSGIHYEQYF. In DNA, the CDR3 is TGTGCCTGGAACTCCGGGATCCACTACGAGCAGTACTTC.

As for this clone: At the DNA level, this CDR3 is encoded by other sequences in the same sample as well. CDR3 DNA sequence: TGTGCCTGGAGCAGAGGTTACGAGCAGTACTTC. Translating gives CAWSRGYEQYF. V and J are TRBV30 and TRBJ2-7; D uncertain. Germline-derived CDR1 and CDR2 are GTSNPN and SVGIG (reference sequence). The CDR3 totals 11 residues. V lost 3 bases and J lost 4, with 7 bases in between.

The chain is built from TRBV7-9 and TRBJ2-7; 7 bases agree with TRBD1. CDR3 length: 11 residues. CDR1 and CDR2 (germline): SEHNR, FQNEAQ (reference sequence). J was trimmed by 7 bases and V by 6 bases; bases with no gene match: 3. CDR3 sequence: CASSQGDEQYF. The DNA for the CDR3 is TGTGCCAGCAGTCAGGGGGATGAGCAGTACTTC. Full variable domain (missing parts from reference TRBV7-9 and TRBJ2-7): DTGVSQNPRHKITKRGQNVTFRCDPISEHNRLYWYRQTLGQGPEFLTYFQNEAQLEKSRLLSDRFSAERPKGSFSTLEIQRTEQGDSAMYLCASSQGDEQYFGPGTRLTVT.